The rows below give T cell receptor beta chains drawn from one sample of a study of breast tumors, draining lymph nodes, adjacent tissues. TCRdb recomputed calls from the multiplex PCR reads with MiXCR, one row per CDR3 protein. Of about 110,000 distinct CDR3 sequences listed, less than 40% are singletons. The sample comprised axillary lymph node tissue. These receptors were taken from a female donor with breast cancer. Some clones in this sample may be carry-over from other donors' samples. Each CDR3 is given without its conserved first and last residue. The order of the fields is J gene, V gene, CDR3 length, CDR3 protein.

TRBJ1-5 TRBV20-1 14 SARVPRGIPQETQH
TRBJ2-3 TRBV19 14 ASRNRDRGPPIRRN
TRBJ2-1 TRBV4-3 15 ASSQNLLAGASNEQF
TRBJ2-6 TRBV5-1 16 ASSGGEKGYTGANVLT
TRBJ2-1 TRBV20-1 10 SARKGGGEQF
TRBJ2-3 TRBV20-1 15 SARDDLWTVSTDTQY
TRBJ1-5 TRBV7-9 15 ASSLGISGEVNQPQH
TRBJ2-7 TRBV3-1 14 ASSQERLGIDYEQY
TRBJ2-6 TRBV6-2/TRBV6-3 14 ASSRPGTSGANVLT
TRBJ2-1 TRBV9 13 ASSGGTSSYNEQF
TRBJ1-4 TRBV5-1 13 ASTSLAGAGEKLF
TRBJ2-1 TRBV6-1 9 ASSEFNEQF
TRBJ2-7 TRBV7-2 12 ASSLDQGGYKQY
TRBJ1-2 TRBV6-5 11 ASSKDRFYGYT
TRBJ2-5 TRBV6-1 12 ASSLRTGGETQY
TRBJ2-1 TRBV14 14 ASSQVKGGWHNEQF
TRBJ1-4 TRBV6-7 12 ASSQTGQNEKLF
TRBJ1-3 TRBV20-1 14 SARAPDREAGNTIY
TRBJ2-7 TRBV20-1 14 SARAVQGSGGYEQY
TRBJ1-1 TRBV11-2 11 ASSRGGNTEAF